The clone carrying this T cell receptor (beta chain) occurred a few times. This sample is drawn from a study of CD8 T cells in ankylosing spondylitis. V shed 0 bases and J shed 9 bases, with 12 bases lying between them. This CDR3 is 14 amino acids long. In germline, CDR1 is MGHRA, CDR2 YSYEKL. TCRdb used MiXCR to reprocess the 5' RACE reads, holding one entry per CDR3 protein. This table holds about 310,000 distinct CDR3 sequences, around 20% found once. The origin of this receptor is a female donor with ankylosing spondylitis or in good health (not recorded which). Sample: blood, either unsorted or a sorted T cell fraction (not recorded which). J is TRBJ2-4 and V is TRBV4-1; maybe TRBD2 (5 bases). The chain's CDR3 is CASSQDRVEGIQYF. The CDR3 coding sequence is TGCGCCAGCAGCCAAGATCGGGTAGAGGGCATTCAGTACTTC.